Listed below are T cell receptor beta chains from one sample, sequenced in a study of T cells in Graves' hyperthyroidism and ophthalmopathy. TCRdb re-derived calls from the multiplex PCR reads in MiXCR, one entry per CDR3 protein. The table lists some 600,000 distinct CDR3 sequences, approximately 15% of them singletons, with roughly 5.7% in the top ten. The sample was blood. These receptors were collected from a woman in her twenties or thirties with Graves' hyperthyroidism that later progressed to Graves' ophthalmopathy. Both conserved end residues are part of each CDR3. A D gene is named only where the DNA matches it firmly. Clone size is shown for a subset of rows, as once, few, many or a class of expanded clone.

J	D	size	V	CDR3	DNA
TRBJ2-3	-	many	TRBV18	CASSPRLGEDTQYF	TGTGCCAGCTCACCACGTTTGGGGGAGGATACGCAGTATTTT
TRBJ1-4	-	few	TRBV14	CASSRAKGEKLFF	TGTGCCAGCAGCCGGGCGAAAGGGGAAAAACTGTTTTTT
TRBJ2-3	-	-	TRBV6-2/TRBV6-3	CASSYQRAITDTQYF	TGTGCCAGCAGTTACCAGCGCGCGATAACAGATACGCAGTATTTT
TRBJ2-7	-	few	TRBV4-2	CASSQEERSYEQYF	TGTGCCAGCAGCCAAGAGGAACGGTCCTACGAGCAGTACTTC
TRBJ2-1	-	few	TRBV9	CASTGASGSYNEQLF	TGTGCCAGCACCGGCGCGTCGGGTTCCTACAATGAGCAGCTCTTC
TRBJ2-2	-	-	TRBV6-5	CASSSPADTGELFF	TGTGCCAGCAGTTCGCCAGCGGACACCGGGGAGCTGTTTTTT
TRBJ2-7	TRBD1	many	TRBV27	CASSLGTASYEQYF	TGTGCCAGCAGTCTTGGGACAGCTTCCTACGAGCAGTACTTC
TRBJ2-1	TRBD2	many	TRBV24-1	CATSDSWTSPQQFF	TGTGCCACCAGTGACTCTTGGACTAGTCCGCAGCAGTTCTTC
TRBJ2-7	-	-	TRBV5-1	CASSDRPGEYEQYF	TGCGCCAGCAGCGATCGGCCAGGGGAATACGAGCAGTACTTC
TRBJ1-2	-	many	TRBV12-3/TRBV12-4	CASSPYPKGYTF	TGTGCCAGCAGTCCCTACCCGAAGGGCTACACCTTC
TRBJ1-1	-	many	TRBV18	CASSPRTADFEAFF	TGTGCCAGCTCACCACGGACAGCGGACTTTGAAGCTTTCTTT
TRBJ2-7	-	once	TRBV6-5	CASSYSRDGAYEQYF	TGTGCCAGCAGTTACTCGAGGGACGGAGCCTACGAGCAGTACTTC
TRBJ2-1	TRBD2	many	TRBV11-2	CASSYGWRTSGSREQFF	TGTGCCAGCAGCTATGGTTGGAGGACTAGCGGGAGCCGGGAGCAGTTCTTC
TRBJ2-2	-	many	TRBV6-1	CASSPGTATGELFF	TGTGCCAGCAGTCCAGGGACTGCCACCGGGGAGCTGTTTTTT
TRBJ2-5	TRBD2	few	TRBV25-1	CASSEYIGASGRQETQYF	TGTGCCAGCAGTGAATATATTGGGGCTAGCGGGAGGCAAGAGACCCAGTACTTC
TRBJ2-7	-	many	TRBV9	CASSVGGSGTYEQYF	TGTGCCAGCAGCGTAGGGGGTAGCGGAACCTACGAGCAGTACTTC
TRBJ2-7	TRBD2	many	TRBV9	CASSVGSGSDYEQYF	TGTGCCAGCAGCGTAGGGAGCGGGAGTGACTACGAGCAGTACTTC